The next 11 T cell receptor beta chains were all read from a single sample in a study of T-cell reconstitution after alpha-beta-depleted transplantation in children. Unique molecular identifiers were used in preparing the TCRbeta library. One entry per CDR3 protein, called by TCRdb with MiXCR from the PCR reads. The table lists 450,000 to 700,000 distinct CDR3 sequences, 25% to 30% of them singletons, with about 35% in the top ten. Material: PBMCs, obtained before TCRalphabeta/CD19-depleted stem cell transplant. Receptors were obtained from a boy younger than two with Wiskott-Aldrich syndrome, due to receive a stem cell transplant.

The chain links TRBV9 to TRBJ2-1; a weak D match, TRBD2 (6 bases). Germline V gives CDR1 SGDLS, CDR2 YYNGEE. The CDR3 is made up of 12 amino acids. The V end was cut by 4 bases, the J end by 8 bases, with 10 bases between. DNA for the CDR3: TGTGCCAGCAGCCTCCGGGACTATGAGCAGTTCTTC. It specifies CASSLRDYEQFF.

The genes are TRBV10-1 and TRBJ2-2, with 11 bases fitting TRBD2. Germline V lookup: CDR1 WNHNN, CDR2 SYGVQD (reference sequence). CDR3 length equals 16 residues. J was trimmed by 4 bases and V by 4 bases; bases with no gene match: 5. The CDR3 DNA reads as TGCGCCAGCAGTGTTGCGGGGACTAGCGGCACCGGGGAGCTGTTTTTT. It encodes CASSVAGTSGTGELFF.

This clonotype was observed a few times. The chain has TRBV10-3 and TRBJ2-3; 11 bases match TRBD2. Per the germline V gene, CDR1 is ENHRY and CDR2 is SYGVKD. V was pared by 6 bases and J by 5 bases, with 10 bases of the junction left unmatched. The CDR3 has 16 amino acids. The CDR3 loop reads CAIRGTSGRSGDTQYF. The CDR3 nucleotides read TGTGCCATCAGAGGTACTAGCGGGAGATCCGGAGATACGCAGTATTTT.

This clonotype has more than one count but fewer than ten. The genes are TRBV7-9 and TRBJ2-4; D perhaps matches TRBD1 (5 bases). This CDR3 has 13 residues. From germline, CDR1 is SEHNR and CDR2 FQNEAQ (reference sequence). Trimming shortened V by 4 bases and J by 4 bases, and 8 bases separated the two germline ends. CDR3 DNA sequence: TGTGCCAGCAGCTCATACAGGAAAAACATTCAGTACTTC. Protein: CASSSYRKNIQYF.

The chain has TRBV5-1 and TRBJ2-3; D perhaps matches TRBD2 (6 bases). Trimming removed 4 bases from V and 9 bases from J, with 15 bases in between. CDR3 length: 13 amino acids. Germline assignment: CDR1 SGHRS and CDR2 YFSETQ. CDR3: CASSLSGESTQYF. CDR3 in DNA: TGCGCCAGCAGCCTCTCGGGGGAAAGCACGCAGTATTTT.

The CDR3 coding sequence is TGCGCCAGCAGCTTGGTCCTAGCGGGAGGGTTCTTGGGCGAGACCCAGTACTTC. Amino acid sequence: CASSLVLAGGFLGETQYF. The V gene is TRBV5-1, the J gene TRBJ2-5; TRBD2 agrees at 12 bases. The CDR3 covers 18 residues. CDR1 is SGHRS, CDR2 YFSETQ, per germline. J was trimmed by 5 bases and V by 0 bases; bases with no gene match: 11.

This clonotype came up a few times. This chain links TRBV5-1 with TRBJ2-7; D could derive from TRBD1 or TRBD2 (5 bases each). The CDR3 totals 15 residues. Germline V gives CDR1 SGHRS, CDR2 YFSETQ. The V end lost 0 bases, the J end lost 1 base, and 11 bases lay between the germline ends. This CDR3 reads CASSLGERQSYEQYF. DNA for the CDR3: TGCGCCAGCAGCTTGGGGGAGAGACAGTCCTACGAGCAGTACTTC. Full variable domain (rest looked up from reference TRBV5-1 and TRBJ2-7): KAGVTQTPRYLIKTRGQQVTLSCSPISGHRSVSWYQQTPGQGLQFLFEYFSETQRNKGNFPGRFSGRQFSNSRSEMNVSTLELGDSALYLCASSLGERQSYEQYFGPGTRLTVT.

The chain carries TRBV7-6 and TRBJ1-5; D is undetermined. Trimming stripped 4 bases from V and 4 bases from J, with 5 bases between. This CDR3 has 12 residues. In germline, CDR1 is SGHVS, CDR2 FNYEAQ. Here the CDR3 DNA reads TGTGCCAGCAGCTCCCCTAATCAGCCCCAGCATTTT. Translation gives CASSSPNQPQHF. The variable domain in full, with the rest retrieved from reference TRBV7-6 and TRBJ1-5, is GAGVSQSPRYKVTKRGQDVALRCDPISGHVSLYWYRQALGQGPEFLTYFNYEAQQDKSGLPNDRFSAERPEGSISTLTIQRTEQRDSAMYRCASSSPNQPQHFGDGTRLSIL.

The CDR3 spells CASSARDRGLGGNQPQHF. CDR3 nucleotides: TGTGCCAGCAGCGCCCGGGACAGGGGGCTGGGGGGCAATCAGCCCCAGCATTTT. V gene TRBV11-2 combines with J gene TRBJ1-5; TRBD1 matches at 12 bases. V trimming: 5 bases; J trimming: 2 bases; junction bases outside the gene matches: 10. Germline V gene sequence: CDR1 SGHAT, CDR2 FQNNGV. CDR3 length: 18 residues. Using reference TRBV11-2 and TRBJ1-5 for the parts outside the CDR3, the full variable domain is EAGVAQSPRYKIIEKRQSVAFWCNPISGHATLYWYQQILGQGPKLLIQFQNNGVVDDSQLPKDRFSAERLKGVDSTLKIQPAKLEDSAVYLCASSARDRGLGGNQPQHFGDGTRLSIL.

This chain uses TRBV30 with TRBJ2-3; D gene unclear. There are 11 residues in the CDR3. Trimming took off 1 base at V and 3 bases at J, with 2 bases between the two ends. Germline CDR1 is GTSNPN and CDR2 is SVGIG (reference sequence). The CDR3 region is CAWSGTDTQYF. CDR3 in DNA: TGTGCCTGGAGTGGAACAGATACGCAGTATTTT.

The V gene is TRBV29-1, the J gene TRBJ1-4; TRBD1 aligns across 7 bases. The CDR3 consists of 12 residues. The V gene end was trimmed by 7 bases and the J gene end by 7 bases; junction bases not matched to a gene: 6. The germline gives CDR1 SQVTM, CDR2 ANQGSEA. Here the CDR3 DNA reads TGCAGCGCACAGGGGCTGGGTGAAAAACTGTTTTTT. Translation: CSAQGLGEKLFF.